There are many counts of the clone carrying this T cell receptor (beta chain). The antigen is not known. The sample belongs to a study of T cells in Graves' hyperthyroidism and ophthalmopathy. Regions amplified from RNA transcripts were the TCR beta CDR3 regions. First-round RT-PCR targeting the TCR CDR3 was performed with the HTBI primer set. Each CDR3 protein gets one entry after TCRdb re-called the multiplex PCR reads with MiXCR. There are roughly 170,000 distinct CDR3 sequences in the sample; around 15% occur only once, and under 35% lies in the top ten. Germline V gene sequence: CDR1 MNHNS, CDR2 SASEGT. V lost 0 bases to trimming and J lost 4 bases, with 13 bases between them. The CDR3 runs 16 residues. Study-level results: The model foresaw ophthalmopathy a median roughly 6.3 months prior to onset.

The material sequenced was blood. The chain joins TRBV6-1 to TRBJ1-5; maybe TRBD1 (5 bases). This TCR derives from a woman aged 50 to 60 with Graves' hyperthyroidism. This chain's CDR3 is CASSEALGGGNQPQHF. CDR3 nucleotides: TGTGCCAGCAGTGAAGCGCTTGGGGGAGGGAATCAGCCCCAGCATTTT.